This T cell receptor beta chain was found in a study of blood T cell repertoires in COVID-19. Study at large: COVID-19 samples, acute and convalescent, were from the United States, Italy and Spain. T cells, B-cell-depleted T cells, or PBMCs supplied cDNA or gDNA.

Seattle participants joined during active infection and were tracked over time. CDR3 length: 13 amino acids. Per germline, CDR1 SNHLY and CDR2 FYNNEI. V shed 9 bases and J shed 5 bases, with 16 bases lying between them. Per the authors' pipeline: Estimates of nucleated cell counts were drawn from the amplification of reference gene primers. Only in-frame clones appear in the TCRdb table, and some are missing; sequencing was by immunoSEQ multiplex PCR. V and J calls and clone size are copied from that table; D and trimming were computed from the DNA. The sample yields about 210,000 clones, 75% to 85% seen once.

The TCR was taken from a woman in her seventies with COVID-19, enrolled during active disease. The rearrangement links TRBV2 to TRBJ1-1; D uncertain. Sequences were obtained from peripheral blood. The CDR3 DNA reads as TGTGCCAGTGAGAGGGCCGCGGGGACTGAAGCTTTCTTT. Residues: CASERAAGTEAFF.